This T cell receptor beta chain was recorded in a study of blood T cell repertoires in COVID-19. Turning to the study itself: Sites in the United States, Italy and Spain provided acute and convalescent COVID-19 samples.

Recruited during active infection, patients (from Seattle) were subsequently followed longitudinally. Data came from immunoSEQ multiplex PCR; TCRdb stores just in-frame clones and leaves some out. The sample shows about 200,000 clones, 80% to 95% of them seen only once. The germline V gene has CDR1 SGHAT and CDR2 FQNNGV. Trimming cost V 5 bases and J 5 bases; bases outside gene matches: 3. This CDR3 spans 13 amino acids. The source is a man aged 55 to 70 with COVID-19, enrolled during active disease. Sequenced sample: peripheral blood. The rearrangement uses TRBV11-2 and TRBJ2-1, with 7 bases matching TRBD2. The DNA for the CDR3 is TGTGCCAGCAGCCCGGGACTAAACAATGAGCAGTTCTTC. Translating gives CASSPGLNNEQFF.